This TCR beta chain was identified during a study of blood T cell repertoires in COVID-19. About the research overall: Samples representing acute and convalescent COVID-19 were sourced from the United States, Italy and Spain.

Trimming cost V 3 bases and J 3 bases, with 14 bases left between them. The CDR3 consists of 15 residues. Germline V gene sequence: CDR1 GTSNPN, CDR2 SVGIG (reference sequence). Authors' data handling: How many nucleated cells were present was estimated from reference gene primer amplification. Clones were read by immunoSEQ multiplex PCR, and TCRdb kept only the in-frame ones, dropping some. D and trimming come from the DNA, and the V and J calls and clone size come from that table. The sample lists about 200,000 clones, approximately 84% seen once, with approximately 15% in the top ten. Assignment of participants to cohorts was predicated upon participant-reported clinical history. Symptom resolution, clearance, or two negative PCRs marked donors in Cohort 3 as recovered.

The TCR sequence derives from a middle-aged man who had recovered from COVID-19. The chain joins TRBV30 to TRBJ2-2; weak D call: TRBD2 (6 bases). Sequenced material: PBMCs or T cells enriched from blood (not recorded which). Here the CDR3 DNA reads TGTGCCTGGAGATCTGAGGGAGGCCACACCGGGGAGCTGTTTTTT. This sequence encodes CAWRSEGGHTGELFF. The full variable domain, rest sourced from reference TRBV30 and TRBJ2-2, is SQTIHQWPATLVQPVGSPLSLECTVEGTSNPNLYWYRQAAGRGLQLLFYSVGIGQISSEVPQNLSASRPQDRQFILSSKKLLLSDSGFYLCAWRSEGGHTGELFFGEGSRLTVL.